A single sample gave rise to the 23 T cell receptor beta chains below, sequenced in a study of neurological immune-mediated disorders. TCRdb reanalysed the 5' RACE reads using MiXCR and keeps one entry per CDR3 protein. The sample consists of roughly 65,000 distinct CDR3 sequences, approximately 5.3% of them appearing once. Material for sequencing was PBMCs. Source of these receptors: a human donor with multiple sclerosis. The donor label of this sample is uncertain.

This clonotype was detected ten times or more. The chain joins TRBV20-1 to TRBJ2-1; 10 bases agree with TRBD2. CDR3 length: 15 amino acids. Germline V gives CDR1 DFQATT, CDR2 SNEGSKA (reference sequence). Losses at the gene ends were 6 bases for V and 6 bases for J; bases not matched to a gene: 11. DNA of the CDR3: TGCAGTGCCCCGAACTTAGCGGGGGGCCTCAATGAGCAGTTCTTC. Translating it yields CSAPNLAGGLNEQFF.

The gene calls are TRBV5-6 and TRBJ2-5; D call uncertain. This CDR3 has 12 amino acids. Trimming removed 6 bases at V and 5 bases at J, with 11 bases between. Germline V gives CDR1 SGHDT, CDR2 YYEEEE. The CDR3 sequence is CASMGGSETQYF. Written as DNA, the CDR3 is TGTGCCAGCATGGGTGGGTCGGAGACCCAGTACTTC.

This clonotype was counted at least ten times. This chain joins TRBV15 and TRBJ2-1; tentatively, D is TRBD1 (5 bases). This CDR3 contains 15 residues. CDR1 is LNHNV, CDR2 YYDKDF, per germline (reference sequence). V lost 7 bases and J lost 4, with 17 bases in between. CDR3 amino acids: CATTRSARVYNEQFF. As DNA, the CDR3 is TGTGCCACCACCAGGTCCGCCAGGGTTTACAATGAGCAGTTCTTC.

This clonotype has a count of ten or more. This chain uses TRBV4-1 with TRBJ2-1; TRBD2 matches at 10 bases. The CDR3 is 15 residues long. Germline values: CDR1 MGHRA, CDR2 YSYEKL. V was pared by 7 bases and J by 7 bases, with 10 bases of the junction left unmatched. The CDR3 nucleotides read TGCGCCAGCATGAAAAGCGGGGGGGCCGCGAATGAGCAGTTCTTC. As protein: CASMKSGGAANEQFF.

This clonotype came up a few times. The chain joins TRBV18 to TRBJ2-7; D is unclear. Germline V gives CDR1 KGHSH, CDR2 LQKENI. CDR3 size: 13 residues. Trimming took off 1 base at V and 4 bases at J, with 8 bases between the two ends. CDR3 coding DNA: TGTGCCAGCTCACCACAATCGGAGTACGAGCAGTACTTC. Protein: CASSPQSEYEQYF.

This clonotype was seen many times. The DNA for the CDR3 is TGTGCCAGCAGCCAAGTTAGGGCCGGGGAGCTGTTTTTT. Its translation: CASSQVRAGELFF. The genes are TRBV3-1 and TRBJ2-2; no clear D. CDR3 length: 13 residues. CDR1 LGHDT and CDR2 YNNKEL come from the germline V gene (reference sequence). Between the trimmed V and J ends, which lost 1 base and 6 bases, there was a span of 6 bases.

This clonotype was counted many times. The V and J genes are TRBV5-5 and TRBJ2-3; TRBD2 is a possible D gene (6 bases). The V end lost 4 bases, the J end lost 3 bases, and 21 bases lay between the germline ends. Germline CDR1 reads SGHKS; CDR2 reads YYEKEE (reference sequence). This CDR3 spans 17 amino acids. The CDR3 region is CASSPGLFTPGTDTQYF. The CDR3 nucleotides read TGTGCCAGCAGCCCGGGACTCTTCACCCCGGGGACAGATACGCAGTATTTT.

The chain links TRBV10-1 to TRBJ1-5, with 10 bases identical to TRBD1. Germline loops: CDR1 WNHNN, CDR2 SYGVQD (reference sequence). The CDR3 length is 14 residues. Trimming at V came to 7 bases and at J to 6 bases, leaving 6 bases not matched to a gene. CDR3 sequence: CASNDRGLGQPQHF. CDR3 nucleotides: TGCGCCAGCAACGACAGGGGGCTCGGTCAGCCCCAGCATTTT.

This clonotype showed up many times. The chain joins TRBV12-3 or TRBV12-4 to TRBJ1-3; tentative D call: TRBD1 (5 bases). V gave up 7 bases and J gave up 0 bases, with 16 bases separating them. The CDR3 consists of 16 residues. CDR3 amino acids: CASTTGLTFSGNTIYF. The CDR3 DNA reads TGTGCCAGCACCACGGGACTTACATTCTCTGGAAACACCATATATTTT.

This clonotype was counted many times. The J gene is TRBJ1-1, the V gene TRBV5-1; no definite D call. Germline values: CDR1 SGHRS, CDR2 YFSETQ. V was trimmed by 0 bases and J by 3 bases, leaving 6 bases between them. The CDR3 contains 13 residues. The CDR3 bases are TGCGCCAGCAGCTTGGCCAGTGACACTGAAGCTTTCTTT. Amino acids: CASSLASDTEAFF.

The table lists this clonotype with many counts. V is TRBV12-3 or TRBV12-4 and J is TRBJ1-4, with 7 bases aligning to TRBD1. CDR3 size: 13 residues. V was clipped by 8 bases and J by 11 bases; unmatched bases: 11. The CDR3 nucleotides read TGTGCCAGCGCCAAGGGGACAGTGGGCAAACTGTTTTTT. Translated, it gives CASAKGTVGKLFF.

This clonotype was found many times. The J gene is TRBJ1-5, the V gene TRBV15; no clear D. V was pared by 1 base and J by 0 bases, with 19 bases between. Germline assignment: CDR1 LNHNV and CDR2 YYDKDF (reference sequence). The CDR3 runs 19 residues. CDR3 loop: CATSRAFMSDPYSNQPQHF. CDR3 coding DNA: TGTGCCACCAGCAGAGCTTTTATGTCGGACCCTTATAGCAATCAGCCCCAGCATTTT. The full variable domain, its missing parts supplied by reference TRBV15 and TRBJ1-5, is DAMVIQNPRYQVTQFGKPVTLSCSQTLNHNVMYWYQQKSSQAPKLLFHYYDKDFNNEADTPDNFQSRRPNTSFCFLDIRSPGLGDTAMYLCATSRAFMSDPYSNQPQHFGDGTRLSIL.

Many counts were recorded for this clonotype. This rearrangement joins TRBV20-1 to TRBJ1-3, with unresolved D. Trimming pared 5 bases from V and 0 bases from J, leaving 14 bases between. Germline CDR1 and CDR2: DFQATT and SNEGSKA (reference sequence). This CDR3 has 15 residues. The CDR3, as DNA: TGCAGTGCTTCGTCCCGGGCCGACTCTGGAAACACCATATATTTT. It translates to CSASSRADSGNTIYF.

This clonotype showed up many times. The V gene is TRBV20-1, the J gene TRBJ2-7; 7 nucleotides match TRBD2. The V gene's germline CDR1 is DFQATT and CDR2 SNEGSKA (reference sequence). J lost 2 bases, V lost 3 bases, and 4 bases had no gene match. The CDR3 loop spans 13 amino acids. This CDR3 reads CSASTAGPYEQYF. The CDR3 DNA reads TGCAGTGCTAGCACAGCGGGGCCCTACGAGCAGTACTTC.

This clonotype turned up a few times. The gene calls are TRBV30 and TRBJ1-1; D ambiguous. V was shortened by 2 bases and J by 6 bases, with 7 bases between the two germline ends. The CDR3 loop spans 11 amino acids. CDR1 and CDR2 (germline): GTSNPN, SVGIG (reference sequence). DNA of the CDR3: TGTGCCTGGAGTATGAGGGCTGAAGCTTTCTTT. Its translation is CAWSMRAEAFF.

At least ten counts were recorded for this clonotype. The chain couples TRBV3-1 to TRBJ1-1; D is ambiguous. V was trimmed by 1 base and J by 1 base, leaving 10 bases between them. Germline lookup yields CDR1 LGHDT and CDR2 YNNKEL (reference sequence). The CDR3 is 15 amino acids. The CDR3 bases are TGTGCCAGCAGCCAAGGTCCACCGCCGAACACTGAAGCTTTCTTT. Translation gives CASSQGPPPNTEAFF.

Only a few counts were recorded for this clonotype. V usage is TRBV5-1 and J usage is TRBJ2-1, with 7 bases lining up with TRBD2. With 4 bases clipped from V and 6 bases from J, the junction kept 10 bases outside the gene matches. The CDR3 is made up of 15 amino acids. Germline CDR1 and CDR2: SGHRS and YFSETQ. Here the CDR3 reads CASSLSGLPFNEQFF. In DNA, the CDR3 is TGCGCCAGCAGCCTATCGGGACTACCATTCAATGAGCAGTTCTTC.

This clonotype occurred many times. This sequence joins TRBV20-1 and TRBJ1-1; 8 bases are a match to TRBD1. The V and J ends lost 1 base and 0 bases, in that order; junction bases with no gene match: 13. Germline lookup yields CDR1 DFQATT and CDR2 SNEGSKA (reference sequence). The CDR3 is made up of 18 amino acids. Written as DNA, the CDR3 is TGCAGTGCTAGAGGGGGCTTCCAGGGGACAGGCATGAACACTGAAGCTTTCTTT. This gives the protein CSARGGFQGTGMNTEAFF.

This clonotype was found many times. This chain connects TRBV15 to TRBJ2-5, with D unresolved. Deletions cut 1 base from V and 5 bases from J, with 8 bases between. This CDR3 has 13 amino acids. CDR1 and CDR2 from the germline V gene are LNHNV and YYDKDF (reference sequence). The CDR3 DNA follows: TGTGCCACCAGCAGAGGGATATTGGAGACCCAGTACTTC. This gives the protein CATSRGILETQYF.

This clonotype came up many times. The chain has TRBV10-3 and TRBJ2-3; 7 positions match TRBD2. In germline, CDR1 is ENHRY, CDR2 SYGVKD. This CDR3 is built from 15 residues. V lost 4 bases, J lost 5 bases, and 9 bases stayed unmatched. In DNA, the CDR3 is TGTGCCATCAGTGTCCACCTAGCGGCTGTAGATACGCAGTATTTT. This codes for CAISVHLAAVDTQYF.

This clonotype was picked up a small number of times. CDR3 nucleotides: TGCGCCAGCAGCTTGGAACGGAATAATGAAAAACTGTTTTTT. Encoded protein: CASSLERNNEKLFF. The chain carries TRBV5-1 and TRBJ1-4; D not certain. CDR3 length: 14 residues. Deletions cut 0 bases from V and 4 bases from J, with 7 bases between. CDR1 is SGHRS, CDR2 YFSETQ, per germline. Looking up the rest from reference TRBV5-1 and TRBJ1-4 gives the full variable domain: KAGVTQTPRYLIKTRGQQVTLSCSPISGHRSVSWYQQTPGQGLQFLFEYFSETQRNKGNFPGRFSGRQFSNSRSEMNVSTLELGDSALYLCASSLERNNEKLFFGSGTQLSVL.

In its sample, this clonotype was seen many times. The V call is TRBV2, the J call TRBJ1-6; D remains ambiguous. CDR1 is SNHLY, CDR2 FYNNEI, per germline. Trimming shortened V by 3 bases and J by 5 bases, and 11 bases separated the two germline ends. This CDR3 has 15 amino acids. The CDR3 here is CASSEDLSDNSPLHF. CDR3 bases: TGTGCCAGCAGTGAGGACCTTTCGGATAATTCACCCCTCCACTTT.

This clonotype was recorded many times. The J gene is TRBJ1-5, the V gene TRBV12-3 or TRBV12-4; unclear D gene. V lost 4 bases, J lost 9 bases, and 16 bases lay in between. The CDR3 is 14 residues long. The CDR3 protein is CASSSGRVKGPQHF. CDR3 in DNA: TGTGCCAGCAGTTCCGGACGTGTCAAGGGGCCCCAGCATTTT.